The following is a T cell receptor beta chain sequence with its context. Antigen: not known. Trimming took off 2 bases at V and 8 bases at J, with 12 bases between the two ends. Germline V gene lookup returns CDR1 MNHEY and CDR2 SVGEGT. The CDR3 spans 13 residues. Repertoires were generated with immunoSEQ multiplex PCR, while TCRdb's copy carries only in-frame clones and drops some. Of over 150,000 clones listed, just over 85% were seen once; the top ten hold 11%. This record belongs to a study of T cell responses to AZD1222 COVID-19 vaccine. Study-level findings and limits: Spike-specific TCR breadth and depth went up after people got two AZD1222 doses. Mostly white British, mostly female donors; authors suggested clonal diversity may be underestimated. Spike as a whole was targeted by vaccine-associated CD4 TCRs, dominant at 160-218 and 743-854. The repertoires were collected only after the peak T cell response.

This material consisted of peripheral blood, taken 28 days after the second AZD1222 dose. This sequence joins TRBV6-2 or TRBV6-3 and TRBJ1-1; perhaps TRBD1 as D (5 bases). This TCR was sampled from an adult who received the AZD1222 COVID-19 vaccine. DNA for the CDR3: TGTGCCAGCAGTTACAGGGACGTAGGGGAAGCTTTCTTT. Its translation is CASSYRDVGEAFF.